These 27 T cell receptor beta chains share one sample of origin, sequenced in a study of blood T cell repertoires in COVID-19. Sequencing was performed with immunoSEQ multiplex PCR; in TCRdb, only in-frame clones are kept and a portion is missing. The sample has more than 100,000 clones, approximately 89% seen once. What was sequenced was peripheral blood. The receptor source for this set is a woman aged 55-70 years with acute or convalescent COVID-19.

The gene calls are TRBV21-1 and TRBJ2-7; the DNA was not used to check the table's D call, TRBD2. TRBV21-1 is deemed a pseudogene. The length of the CDR3 is 17 residues. The CDR3 protein is CASSKGLGREGLHEQYV. The CDR3 DNA reads as TGTGCCAGCAGCAAAGGATTGGGGCGGGAGGGTCTACACGAGCAGTACGTC.

The chain employs TRBV5-8 and TRBJ2-1, with 10 bases fitting TRBD2. The CDR3 has 17 amino acids. V lost 0 bases and J lost 8; bases outside the gene matches: 11. CDR1 is SGHTS, CDR2 YDEGEE, per germline. CDR3 loop: CASSLGGLAVLRDEQFF. DNA of the CDR3: TGTGCCAGCAGCTTGGGAGGACTAGCGGTGCTTCGGGATGAGCAGTTCTTC.

The gene calls are TRBV28 and TRBJ1-1, with a weak D call TRBD1 (5 bases). Germline V CDR1 and CDR2: MDHEN, SYDVKM. Trimming shortened V by 7 bases and J by 3 bases, and 12 bases separated the two germline ends. There are 13 residues in the CDR3. The CDR3 loop reads CASTPWGDTEAFF. The CDR3 nucleotides are TGTGCCAGCACCCCTTGGGGGGACACTGAAGCTTTCTTT. Complete variable domain (other parts from reference TRBV28 and TRBJ1-1): DVKVTQSSRYLVKRTGEKVFLECVQDMDHENMFWYRQDPGLGLRLIYFSYDVKMKEKGDIPEGYSVSREKKERFSLILESASTNQTSMYLCASTPWGDTEAFFGQGTRLTVV.

V gene TRBV7-2 combines with J gene TRBJ1-6, with D possibly TRBD1 on 6 matching bases. V lost 5 bases to trimming and J lost 5 bases, with 10 bases between them. The length of the CDR3 is 14 residues. Germline V CDR1 and CDR2: SGHTA, FQGNSA. The DNA for the CDR3 is TGTGCCAGCAGCCGGGACACCCATAATTCACCCCTCCACTTT. Protein sequence: CASSRDTHNSPLHF.

The chain is built from TRBV19 and TRBJ2-1, with 10 bases lining up with TRBD2. Unmatched junction bases numbered 9, after V lost 1 base and J lost 9 bases. CDR1 and CDR2 (germline): LNHDA, SQIVND (reference sequence). The CDR3 length is 16 residues. The CDR3: CASSIVGLAGDREQFF. The CDR3, as DNA: TGTGCCAGTAGTATAGTGGGGCTAGCGGGAGATCGTGAGCAGTTCTTC.

The chain carries TRBV3-1 (or the pseudogene TRBV3-2) and TRBJ1-1; D is undetermined. The germline CDR1 and CDR2 sequences are LGHDT and YNNKEL (reference sequence). Trimming stripped 2 bases from V and 1 base from J, with 8 bases between. The CDR3 contains 14 residues. CDR3 loop: CASSQIDSNTEAFF. The DNA of the CDR3 is TGTGCCAGCAGCCAAATCGACTCGAACACTGAAGCTTTCTTT.

This clone was recorded only once. This chain joins TRBV19 and TRBJ2-5, with D hard to call. Germline V gene data show CDR1 as LNHDA and CDR2 as SQIVND (reference sequence). V lost 5 bases and J lost 2, with 9 bases in between. This CDR3 has 13 residues. The DNA for the CDR3 is TGTGCCAGTAGTGCGGTAGGACAAGAGACCCAGTACTTC. Translating gives CASSAVGQETQYF.

This clone was counted only a few times. CDR3 DNA: TGCAGCGTTCTAGCGGGAGGCCAAGGGGAGCAGTACGTC. It yields the protein CSVLAGGQGEQYV. This chain links TRBV29-1 with TRBJ2-7; 11 bases map to TRBD2. This CDR3 is 13 amino acids long. Germline lookup yields CDR1 SQVTM and CDR2 ANQGSEA. Germline trimming cut 5 bases from V and 7 bases from J; bases unmatched to any gene: 7.

The genes are TRBV10-2 and TRBJ2-5; D possibly corresponds to TRBD2 (5 bases). The CDR3 spans 18 residues. The ends were cut back, 4 bases at V and 3 bases at J, with 24 bases in the middle. In germline, CDR1 is WSHSY, CDR2 SAAADI. CDR3 in amino acids: CASSVGSWALGREETQYF. As DNA, the CDR3 is TGCGCCAGCAGTGTTGGCAGTTGGGCACTAGGTCGGGAAGAGACCCAGTACTTC.

V gene TRBV7-9 combines with J gene TRBJ2-1; the D gene is possibly TRBD2 (6 bases). Trimming pared 4 bases from V and 10 bases from J, leaving 14 bases between. This CDR3 spans 13 amino acids. Germline V gene lookup returns CDR1 SEHNR and CDR2 FQNEAQ (reference sequence). CDR3 nucleotides: TGTGCCAGCAGCTCCGGGACTTTCGCAGAGCAGTTCTTC. Translated, it gives CASSSGTFAEQFF.

The V gene is TRBV21-1, the J gene TRBJ1-1; the DNA was not used to check the table's D call, TRBD1. TRBV21-1 is noted as a pseudogene. This CDR3 contains 11 residues. The CDR3 region is CASSTQEGAFF. The DNA for the CDR3 is TGTGCCAGCAGCACTCAGGAAGGAGCTTTCTTT.

In this sample, this clone turned up once. The CDR3 DNA reads as TGCGCCAGCAGCCAGGATTACGGGACAGGCCGTGAGCAGTTCTTC. This gives the protein CASSQDYGTGREQFF. J is TRBJ2-1 and V is TRBV4-1; 8 bases fit TRBD1. V was pared by 3 bases and J by 9 bases, with 10 bases of the junction left unmatched. CDR1 and CDR2 from the germline V gene are MGHRA and YSYEKL. This CDR3 contains 15 residues.

The J gene is TRBJ2-3, the V gene TRBV2; 8 positions agree with TRBD2. The CDR3 has 15 residues. Trimming cost V 2 bases and J 5 bases; bases outside gene matches: 6. CDR1 SNHLY and CDR2 FYNNEI come from the germline V gene. CDR3 loop: CASSERGGRGDTQYF. CDR3 coding DNA: TGTGCCAGCAGTGAACGGGGGGGAAGGGGAGATACGCAGTATTTT.

The chain carries TRBV18 and TRBJ1-1; D is perhaps TRBD1 (5 bases). The CDR3 is made up of 12 amino acids. Per the germline V gene, CDR1 is KGHSH and CDR2 is LQKENI. V shed 1 base and J shed 7 bases, with 7 bases lying between them. CDR3 in amino acids: CASSPLTDEAFF. The CDR3 DNA follows: TGTGCCAGCTCACCACTGACAGATGAAGCTTTCTTT.

The rearrangement links TRBV5-8 to TRBJ1-1, with a possible D match to TRBD1 (5 bases). The CDR3 contains 14 residues. V lost 4 bases and J 4 bases, leaving 14 bases between the germline ends. CDR1 is SGHTS, CDR2 YDEGEE, per germline. The CDR3 coding sequence is TGTGCCAGCAGCACGCGGGACTGGGGCACTGAAGCTTTCTTT. Translating gives CASSTRDWGTEAFF.

V is TRBV19 and J is TRBJ1-1; D remains unclear. V lost 3 bases and J 1 base, leaving 9 bases between the germline ends. Germline CDR1 is LNHDA and CDR2 is SQIVND (reference sequence). CDR3 length equals 14 residues. The CDR3 DNA reads as TGTGCCAGTAGTATCCCCCCTTGGAACACTGAAGCTTTCTTT. Its protein product is CASSIPPWNTEAFF.

V is TRBV28 and J is TRBJ2-5; 7 nucleotides agree with TRBD1. Germline V lookup: CDR1 MDHEN, CDR2 SYDVKM. The CDR3 covers 13 residues. Trimming at V came to 10 bases and at J to 3 bases, leaving 8 bases not matched to a gene. The CDR3, as DNA: TGTGCCATCACGCAGGGGGTAGAAGAGACCCAGTACTTC. This sequence encodes CAITQGVEETQYF.

J is TRBJ2-5 and V is TRBV19; a weak D match, TRBD2 (6 bases). V gave up 5 bases and J gave up 2 bases, with 9 bases separating them. The germline CDR1 and CDR2 sequences are LNHDA and SQIVND (reference sequence). The CDR3 totals 13 residues. CDR3 DNA sequence: TGTGCCAGTAGTTTCCGGGGGCAAGAGACCCAGTACTTC. It is translated as CASSFRGQETQYF.

The chain carries TRBV7-2 and TRBJ2-7, with 7 positions matching TRBD2. J was trimmed by 11 bases and V by 5 bases; bases with no gene match: 12. The CDR3 length is 13 residues. In germline, CDR1 is SGHTA, CDR2 FQGNSA. The CDR3 DNA sequence: TGTGCCAGCAGCCCACAGCCTAGCGGAGGGAAGTACTTC. Amino acids: CASSPQPSGGKYF.

The V gene is TRBV5-8, the J gene TRBJ1-2; 8 bases align to TRBD1. This CDR3 region has 14 residues. Germline CDR1 SGHTS, CDR2 YDEGEE. After removal of 0 bases from V and 7 bases from J, the junction contained 5 bases not matched to a gene. The CDR3, as DNA: TGTGCCAGCAGCTTGGTTTCAGGGGGCGGTGGCTACACCTTC. As protein: CASSLVSGGGGYTF.

V is TRBV28 and J is TRBJ1-1; TRBD1 is a possible D gene (6 bases). The CDR3 is made up of 16 amino acids. V lost 8 bases to trimming and J lost 7 bases, with 26 bases between them. The germline V gene has CDR1 MDHEN and CDR2 SYDVKM. CDR3 in DNA: TGTGCCAGCCCCCGCCTCCGCCAGGACCCAGGGGATGAAGCTTTCTTT. Translated, it gives CASPRLRQDPGDEAFF.

The V gene is TRBV18, the J gene TRBJ1-6, with D perhaps matching TRBD1 (6 bases). V shed 7 bases and J shed 7 bases, with 14 bases lying between them. This CDR3 contains 14 residues. Looked up from germline, CDR1 is KGHSH and CDR2 is LQKENI. The CDR3 loop reads CASFQDRLNSPLHF. Here the CDR3 DNA reads TGTGCCAGCTTCCAGGACAGATTGAATTCACCCCTCCACTTT.

This clone was seen once. The chain employs TRBV6-5 and TRBJ1-2; 7 nucleotides match TRBD1. The CDR3 loop spans 15 amino acids. Trimming at V came to 6 bases and at J to 4 bases, leaving 11 bases not matched to a gene. Per the germline V gene, CDR1 is MNHEY and CDR2 is SVGAGI. Written as DNA, the CDR3 is TGTGCCAGCAGGACGACCGGGACAGAAGCCTATGGCTACACCTTC. The encoded protein is CASRTTGTEAYGYTF.

The chain employs TRBV28 and TRBJ1-4; a weak D match, TRBD1 (5 bases). V gave up 6 bases and J gave up 7 bases, with 9 bases separating them. Germline lookup yields CDR1 MDHEN and CDR2 SYDVKM. The length of the CDR3 is 12 residues. DNA for the CDR3: TGTGCCAGCAGATCCGACAGTGAAAAACTGTTTTTT. Its translation: CASRSDSEKLFF.

The chain is built from TRBV30 and TRBJ1-5, with D possibly matching TRBD1 (5 bases). Trimming took off 0 bases at V and 8 bases at J, with 14 bases between the two ends. Germline CDR1 and CDR2: GTSNPN and SVGIG (reference sequence). The CDR3 sequence is 14 residues long. Written as DNA, the CDR3 is TGTGCCTGGAGTGTACGGGGGAAAAAAGAGCCCCAGCATTTT. It specifies CAWSVRGKKEPQHF.

This chain links TRBV7-2 with TRBJ2-7; the match to TRBD2 covers 12 bases. Germline V gene data show CDR1 as SGHTA and CDR2 as FQGNSA. V lost 1 base and J lost 7; bases outside the gene matches: 2. The CDR3 length is 14 residues. CDR3 amino acids: CASSLGLAGGEQYV. The CDR3 DNA is TGTGCCAGCAGCTTAGGGCTAGCGGGAGGGGAGCAGTACGTC.

This clone was seen only a few times. The chain is built from TRBV9 and TRBJ1-5, with D uncertain. Germline V gives CDR1 SGDLS, CDR2 YYNGEE. V was trimmed by 4 bases and J by 7 bases, leaving 15 bases between them. The CDR3 has 14 amino acids. CDR3 protein: CASSLDPAGQPQHF. The DNA of the CDR3 is TGTGCCAGCAGCTTAGATCCGGCGGGACAGCCCCAGCATTTT.